This T cell receptor (beta chain) came from a study of T cells in Graves' hyperthyroidism and ophthalmopathy. Amplified regions were TCR beta CDR3 sequences from RNA transcripts. HTBI primers were the set used in a first-round RT-PCR of the TCR CDR3. TCRdb re-analysed the multiplex PCR reads in MiXCR, keeping a single row per CDR3 protein. The repertoire has under 400,000 distinct CDR3 sequences, 15% to 20% of them found once; the top ten carry around 15%. The CDR3 is 18 residues long. V lost 7 bases and J lost 0; bases outside the gene matches: 12. This clonotype was found many times. Its antigen is not known. Uncontrolled infection, other autoimmune disease, pregnancy or lactation led to exclusion. PBMCs came from more than 8.5 ml fresh peripheral blood. Overall study results and limits: Most clonotypes expanded in thyroid above 0.001 were likewise present in blood.

Sequenced: blood. The V and J genes are TRBV12-3 or TRBV12-4 and TRBJ2-6; 7 bases fit TRBD1. This clonotype originated in a woman between 40 and 55 years old with Graves' ophthalmopathy. CDR3 in DNA: TGTGCCAGCACCCTTCGGGGACAGTCAAACTCTGGGGCCAACGTCCTGACTTTC. It specifies CASTLRGQSNSGANVLTF.